The 18 T cell receptor beta chains reported below all come from one sample, sequenced in a study of blood T cell repertoires in COVID-19. The assay was immunoSEQ multiplex PCR, and TCRdb's table has in-frame clones only and misses some. The table includes about 400,000 clones, roughly 87% detected once. The sequenced sample consisted of PBMCs or T cells enriched from blood (not recorded which). These receptor sequences come from a woman in her forties with acute COVID-19.

The chain combines TRBV2 with TRBJ1-1; 8 nucleotides agree with TRBD1. Trimming at V came to 6 bases and at J to 0 bases, leaving 3 bases not matched to a gene. Germline assignment: CDR1 SNHLY and CDR2 FYNNEI. The CDR3 totals 14 residues. The CDR3 DNA reads as TGTGCCAGCAGCTGGACAGGGATGAACACTGAAGCTTTCTTT. It is translated as CASSWTGMNTEAFF.

The V and J genes are TRBV11-2 and TRBJ2-7; 13 nucleotides line up with TRBD2. The V gene's germline CDR1 is SGHAT and CDR2 FQNNGV. This CDR3 spans 16 amino acids. J gave up 0 bases and V 5 bases, and 4 bases lay outside the gene matches. CDR3 residues: CASSPGLAGFSYEQYF. The CDR3 DNA reads TGTGCCAGCAGCCCGGGACTAGCGGGGTTCTCCTACGAGCAGTACTTC. The full variable domain, completed using reference TRBV11-2 and TRBJ2-7, is EAGVAQSPRYKIIEKRQSVAFWCNPISGHATLYWYQQILGQGPKLLIQFQNNGVVDDSQLPKDRFSAERLKGVDSTLKIQPAKLEDSAVYLCASSPGLAGFSYEQYFGPGTRLTVT.

The chain links TRBV18 to TRBJ1-3; D may be TRBD1 (5 bases). There are 15 residues in the CDR3. CDR1 and CDR2 from the germline V gene are KGHSH and LQKENI. Trimming pared 5 bases from V and 7 bases from J, leaving 18 bases between. The CDR3 here is CASSNNYRSGNTIYF. The CDR3 bases are TGTGCCAGCTCAAACAATTACAGGAGCGGGAACACCATATATTTT.

This chain connects TRBV21-1 to TRBJ2-3; TRBD2, as called in the table, went unchecked against the DNA. TRBV21-1 is shown as a pseudogene. The CDR3 contains 16 residues. The CDR3 spells CASSTDLEASTDTQYF. CDR3 sequence (DNA): TGTGCCAGCAGCACTGACTTGGAAGCTAGCACAGATACGCAGTATTTT.

This clone was picked up one time. This CDR3 is CASSQGGSLFPNSPLHF. CDR3 bases: TGTGCCAGCAGCCAAGGGGGCAGCTTATTTCCTAATTCACCCCTCCACTTT. This sequence joins TRBV3-1 (or the pseudogene TRBV3-2) and TRBJ1-6, with D possibly being TRBD1 (5 bases). The germline V and J ends were trimmed by 1 base and 6 bases, with 16 bases remaining between them. The CDR3 extends over 17 amino acids. In germline, CDR1 is LGHDT, CDR2 YNNKEL (reference sequence).

The V call is TRBV5-1, the J call TRBJ1-1, with 7 bases fitting TRBD1. There are 16 residues in the CDR3. Per the germline V gene, CDR1 is SGHRS and CDR2 is YFSETQ. With 3 bases clipped from V and 1 base from J, the junction kept 9 bases outside the gene matches. As DNA, the CDR3 is TGCGCCAGCAGCTCGAAAACAGGGGTGAAGAACACTGAAGCTTTCTTT. Translation: CASSSKTGVKNTEAFF. Drawing the rest from reference TRBV5-1 and TRBJ1-1, the complete variable domain is KAGVTQTPRYLIKTRGQQVTLSCSPISGHRSVSWYQQTPGQGLQFLFEYFSETQRNKGNFPGRFSGRQFSNSRSEMNVSTLELGDSALYLCASSSKTGVKNTEAFFGQGTRLTVV.

The V and J genes are TRBV2 and TRBJ1-6, with no clear D. The germline CDR1 and CDR2 sequences are SNHLY and FYNNEI. Trimming removed 1 base at V and 5 bases at J, with 9 bases between. There are 15 residues in the CDR3. CDR3 amino acids: CASSEVRPDNSPLHF. The CDR3 DNA reads TGTGCCAGCAGTGAAGTCAGGCCGGATAATTCACCCCTCCACTTT.

This clone was counted a single time. The same CDR3 arises from other DNA sequences in this sample as well. The rearrangement uses TRBV3-1 (or the pseudogene TRBV3-2) and TRBJ2-3, with TRBD2 as a possible D gene (5 bases). CDR1 and CDR2 from the germline V gene are LGHDT and YNNKEL (reference sequence). CDR3 length equals 14 residues. Trimming took 2 bases from V and 3 from J, leaving 9 bases between them. The chain's CDR3 is CASSQRGSTDTQYF. The CDR3 region has the DNA TGTGCCAGCAGCCAACGGGGTTCGACAGATACGCAGTATTTT.

V and J are TRBV7-9 and TRBJ2-3; 7 bases map to TRBD2. Germline-derived CDR1 and CDR2 are SEHNR and FQNEAQ (reference sequence). V lost 4 bases to trimming and J lost 6 bases; unmatched junction nucleotides: 7. There are 14 residues in the CDR3. For the CDR3, the DNA is TGTGCCAGCAGCTGGGGAGGGTCAACGGATACGCAGTATTTT. Its translation: CASSWGGSTDTQYF.

The chain combines TRBV24-1 with TRBJ1-5; no firm D call. The V gene lost 5 bases and the J gene lost 3 bases, with 7 bases spanning the gap. The CDR3 sequence is 13 residues long. Per germline, CDR1 KGHDR and CDR2 SFDVKD. CDR3 sequence reads: CATSAGFNQPQHF. The CDR3 DNA follows: TGTGCCACCAGTGCGGGTTTCAATCAGCCCCAGCATTTT.

This sequence joins TRBV5-4 and TRBJ2-7; 12 bases agree with TRBD1. CDR3 size: 15 residues. V lost 3 bases to trimming and J lost 3 bases; unmatched junction nucleotides: 4. The germline V gene has CDR1 SGHNT and CDR2 YYREEE (reference sequence). The CDR3 region is CASSSGTGGFYEQYF. The CDR3 DNA follows: TGTGCCAGCAGCTCCGGGACAGGGGGCTTCTACGAGCAGTACTTC.

The rearrangement links TRBV2 to TRBJ1-2; D gene unclear. The germline CDR1 and CDR2 sequences are SNHLY and FYNNEI. The CDR3 length is 13 residues. The V gene lost 7 bases and the J gene lost 8 bases, with 17 bases spanning the gap. In nucleotides, the CDR3 is TGTGCCAGCAACGGGATGAGATTTTCCGGCTACACCTTC. The encoded protein is CASNGMRFSGYTF.

This clone was detected only a few times. Other DNA sequences from this sample encode an identical CDR3 as well. The chain is built from TRBV30 and TRBJ1-2; TRBD1 agrees at 11 bases. Germline CDR1 GTSNPN, CDR2 SVGIG (reference sequence). The J segment lost 8 bases and the V segment lost 1 base, leaving 3 bases of the junction unmatched. The length of the CDR3 is 13 residues. Here the CDR3 DNA reads TGTGCCTGGAGTGCTGGACAGGGGGCCGGCTACACCTTC. Translation gives CAWSAGQGAGYTF.

The gene calls are TRBV24-1 and TRBJ2-7; 9 nucleotides match TRBD1. V trimming: 2 bases; J trimming: 5 bases; junction bases outside the gene matches: 9. The CDR3 spans 16 residues. CDR1 is KGHDR and CDR2 is SFDVKD in the germline V gene. The CDR3 DNA reads TGTGCCACCAGTGATTCCACGGGACAGGGTGTAGACGAGCAGTACTTC. Translating gives CATSDSTGQGVDEQYF.

The gene calls are TRBV30 and TRBJ2-5, with D possibly matching TRBD2 (6 bases). This CDR3 has 15 residues. Between the trimmed V and J ends, which lost 0 bases and 0 bases, there was a span of 11 bases. Germline V gene lookup returns CDR1 GTSNPN and CDR2 SVGIG (reference sequence). Here the CDR3 DNA reads TGTGCCTGGAGTGTACCTAGCGTGAACCAAGAGACCCAGTACTTC. It is translated as CAWSVPSVNQETQYF.

This clone was detected once. The V and J genes are TRBV4-2 and TRBJ2-7; 14 nucleotides line up with TRBD2. The V segment lost 0 bases and the J segment 3 bases; nucleotides outside the gene matches: 4. Germline CDR1 LGHNA, CDR2 YNFKEQ. The length of the CDR3 is 17 residues. This CDR3 is CASSQEAGLAGVYEQYF. For the CDR3, the DNA is TGTGCCAGCAGCCAAGAAGCGGGACTAGCGGGGGTCTACGAGCAGTACTTC.

In nucleotides, the CDR3 is TGTGCCTGGAGGGACAGCCACCTCCCGAACTATGGCTACACCTTC. Amino acid sequence: CAWRDSHLPNYGYTF. This chain uses TRBV30 with TRBJ1-2; tentatively, D is TRBD1 (6 bases). CDR3 length: 15 residues. Germline V CDR1 and CDR2: GTSNPN, SVGIG (reference sequence). Deletions cut 3 bases from V and 2 bases from J, with 16 bases between. The full variable domain, its missing parts supplied by reference TRBV30 and TRBJ1-2, is SQTIHQWPATLVQPVGSPLSLECTVEGTSNPNLYWYRQAAGRGLQLLFYSVGIGQISSEVPQNLSASRPQDRQFILSSKKLLLSDSGFYLCAWRDSHLPNYGYTFGSGTRLTVV.

This chain joins TRBV2 and TRBJ2-5; unclear D gene. Between the trimmed V and J ends, which lost 3 bases and 5 bases, there was a span of 13 bases. The CDR3 contains 14 residues. The V gene's germline CDR1 is SNHLY and CDR2 FYNNEI. CDR3 residues: CASSERSVTETQYF. CDR3 DNA sequence: TGTGCCAGCAGTGAGAGGTCTGTAACGGAGACCCAGTACTTC.